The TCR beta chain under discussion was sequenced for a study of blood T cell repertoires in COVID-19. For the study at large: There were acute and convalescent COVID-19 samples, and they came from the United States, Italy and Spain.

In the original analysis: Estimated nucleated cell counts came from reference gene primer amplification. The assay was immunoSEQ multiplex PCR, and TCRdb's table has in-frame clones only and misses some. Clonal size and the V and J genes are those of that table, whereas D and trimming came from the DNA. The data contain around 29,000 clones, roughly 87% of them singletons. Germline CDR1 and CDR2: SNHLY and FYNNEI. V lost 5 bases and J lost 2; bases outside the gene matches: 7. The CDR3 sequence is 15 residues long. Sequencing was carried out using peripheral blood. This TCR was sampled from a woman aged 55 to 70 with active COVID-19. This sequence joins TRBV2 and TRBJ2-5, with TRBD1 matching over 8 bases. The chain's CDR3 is CASSLDRGRQETQYF. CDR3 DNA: TGTGCCAGCAGTCTTGACAGGGGACGGCAAGAGACCCAGTACTTC.